What follows are 12 T cell receptor beta chains derived from one specimen sequenced in a study of T cells in narcolepsy. The repertoire was sequenced with immunoSEQ multiplex PCR; TCRdb's copy has only in-frame clones and lacks some. This table holds under 35,000 clones, roughly 80% found once. The sequenced sample consisted of CD45RA- memory CD4+ T cells from PBMCs. These receptors all come from a human donor with narcolepsy.

On this clone: Other DNA sequences in this specimen translate into the identical CDR3. The CDR3 is CASSIQWGQGYEQYF. The DNA of the CDR3 is TGCGCCAGCAGCATACAGTGGGGACAAGGTTACGAGCAGTACTTC. V usage is TRBV5-1 and J usage is TRBJ2-7; possibly TRBD1 for D (6 bases). Trimming left V 4 bases short and J 4 bases short, with 18 bases between. The CDR3 is made up of 15 amino acids. Germline assignment: CDR1 SGHRS and CDR2 YFSETQ.

This chain connects TRBV6-6 to TRBJ1-2, with D unclear. CDR1 is MNHNY, CDR2 SVGAGI, per germline (reference sequence). V gave up 6 bases and J gave up 3 bases, with 14 bases separating them. This CDR3 is 14 amino acids long. CDR3 amino acids: CASSNYPGDYGYTF. DNA for the CDR3: TGTGCCAGCAGCAACTACCCCGGAGACTATGGCTACACCTTC.

The chain combines TRBV21-1 with TRBJ2-1; TRBD2, the table's D call, was not compared with the DNA. TRBV21-1 is annotated as a pseudogene. This CDR3 comprises 20 residues. The CDR3 DNA is TGTGCCAGCAGCAAATTCGGGGATTTAGCGGGAGGAAACTCCTACAATGAGCAGTTCTTC. Protein sequence: CASSKFGDLAGGNSYNEQFF.

The V gene is TRBV21-1, the J gene TRBJ1-1. TRBV21-1 constitutes a pseudogene. The CDR3 consists of 16 residues. Written as DNA, the CDR3 is TGTGCCAGCAGCAAATGGACGGGGAGAATGAACACTGAAGCTTTCTTT. This encodes CASSKWTGRMNTEAFF.

The chain links TRBV5-1 to TRBJ2-5, with D tentatively TRBD2 (5 bases). Looked up from germline, CDR1 is SGHRS and CDR2 is YFSETQ. CDR3 length equals 14 residues. V was shortened by 2 bases and J by 4 bases, with 12 bases between the two germline ends. The CDR3 is CASSFEGNRETQYF. CDR3 DNA sequence: TGCGCCAGCAGCTTCGAGGGAAATCGAGAGACCCAGTACTTC.

The V gene is TRBV5-5, the J gene TRBJ1-1, with D hard to call. Germline V lookup: CDR1 SGHKS, CDR2 YYEKEE (reference sequence). The CDR3 runs to 15 residues. V dropped 1 base and J dropped 0 bases, with 10 bases sitting between them. Here the CDR3 DNA reads TGTGCCAGCAGCTTGCTAACGGGGATGAACACTGAAGCTTTCTTT. Translating it yields CASSLLTGMNTEAFF.

This rearrangement joins TRBV5-1 to TRBJ2-7; 10 nucleotides agree with TRBD2. V lost 3 bases, J lost 4 bases, and 1 base stayed unmatched. Germline CDR1 SGHRS, CDR2 YFSETQ. The CDR3 is made up of 13 amino acids. CDR3 DNA sequence: TGCGCCAGCAGCTCGGGACTAGCGTACGAGCAGTACTTC. It specifies CASSSGLAYEQYF.

This chain links TRBV6-1 with TRBJ2-3; D unclear. Deletions cut 4 bases from V and 5 bases from J, with 10 bases between. Germline lookup yields CDR1 MNHNS and CDR2 SASEGT. CDR3 size: 13 residues. This CDR3 is CASSAPGRDTQYF. The CDR3 DNA reads TGTGCCAGCAGTGCCCCAGGCAGAGATACGCAGTATTTT.

The genes are TRBV29-1 and TRBJ2-3; TRBD2 agrees at 10 bases. Trimming cost V 7 bases and J 5 bases; bases outside gene matches: 12. The germline gives CDR1 SQVTM, CDR2 ANQGSEA. This CDR3 contains 15 residues. The CDR3 is CSAFGTSVLRDTQYF. As DNA, the CDR3 is TGCAGCGCATTCGGGACTAGCGTTCTTCGAGATACGCAGTATTTT.

This clone has just a few counts. The CDR3 DNA sequence: TGTGCCAGCAGCAAACAGATTAGGGACAGGGTGAGTCGCGGCGAGCAGTACTTC. This gives the protein CASSKQIRDRVSRGEQYF. This sequence joins TRBV5-5 and TRBJ2-7; TRBD1 aligns across 9 bases. The CDR3 contains 18 residues. Germline V gene lookup returns CDR1 SGHKS and CDR2 YYEKEE (reference sequence). With V trimmed by 4 bases and J by 6 bases, 20 bases remained unmatched.

The chain carries TRBV18 and TRBJ1-1; D perhaps matches TRBD1 (6 bases). Germline assignment: CDR1 KGHSH and CDR2 LQKENI. The CDR3 sequence is 16 residues long. The ends were cut back, 0 bases at V and 4 bases at J, with 15 bases in the middle. The CDR3 here is CASSPPGQGMSTEAFF. CDR3 in DNA: TGTGCCAGCTCACCACCGGGGCAGGGGATGTCCACTGAAGCTTTCTTT.

The table lists this clone with a count of one. This chain joins TRBV6-5 and TRBJ1-1; tentatively, D is TRBD1 (5 bases). The V end was cut by 2 bases, the J end by 10 bases, with 14 bases between. CDR3 length: 13 amino acids. CDR1 and CDR2 from the germline V gene are MNHEY and SVGAGI. The CDR3, as DNA: TGTGCCAGCAGTTACGGGGGGGAGGGTAGAGCTTTCTTT. Translated, it gives CASSYGGEGRAFF.